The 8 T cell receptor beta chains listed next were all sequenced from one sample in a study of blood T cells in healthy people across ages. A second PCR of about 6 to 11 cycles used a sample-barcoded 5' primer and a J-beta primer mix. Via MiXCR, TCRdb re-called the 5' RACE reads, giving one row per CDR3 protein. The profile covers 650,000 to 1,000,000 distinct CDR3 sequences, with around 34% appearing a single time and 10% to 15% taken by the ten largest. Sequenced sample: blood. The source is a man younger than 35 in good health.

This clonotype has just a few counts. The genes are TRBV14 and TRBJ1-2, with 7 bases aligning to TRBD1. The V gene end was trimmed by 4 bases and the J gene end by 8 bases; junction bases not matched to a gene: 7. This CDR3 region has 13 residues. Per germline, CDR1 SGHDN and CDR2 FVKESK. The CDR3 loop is CASSLLRQGGYTF. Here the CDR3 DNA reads TGTGCCAGCAGCCTCTTACGACAGGGAGGCTACACCTTC.

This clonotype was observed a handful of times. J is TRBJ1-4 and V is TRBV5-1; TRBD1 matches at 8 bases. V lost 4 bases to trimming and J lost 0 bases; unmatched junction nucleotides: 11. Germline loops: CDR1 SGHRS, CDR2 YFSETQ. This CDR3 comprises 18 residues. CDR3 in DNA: TGCGCCAGCAGCAAAAATGGACAGGGATCGGCAACTAATGAAAAACTGTTTTTT. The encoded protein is CASSKNGQGSATNEKLFF. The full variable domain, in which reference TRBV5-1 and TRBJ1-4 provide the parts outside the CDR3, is KAGVTQTPRYLIKTRGQQVTLSCSPISGHRSVSWYQQTPGQGLQFLFEYFSETQRNKGNFPGRFSGRQFSNSRSEMNVSTLELGDSALYLCASSKNGQGSATNEKLFFGSGTQLSVL.

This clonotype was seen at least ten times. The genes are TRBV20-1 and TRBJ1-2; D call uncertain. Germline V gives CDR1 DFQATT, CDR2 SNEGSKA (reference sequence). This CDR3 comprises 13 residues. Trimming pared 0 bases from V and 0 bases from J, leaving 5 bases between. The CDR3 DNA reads TGCAGTGCTAGAGACACAGCTAACTATGGCTACACCTTC. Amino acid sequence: CSARDTANYGYTF.

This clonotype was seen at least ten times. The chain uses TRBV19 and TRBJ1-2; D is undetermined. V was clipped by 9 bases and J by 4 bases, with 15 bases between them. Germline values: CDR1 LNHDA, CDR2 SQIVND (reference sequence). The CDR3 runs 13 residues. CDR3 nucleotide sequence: TGTGCCAGCAGCCCGGAGGTCCGCTATGGCTACACCTTC. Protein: CASSPEVRYGYTF.

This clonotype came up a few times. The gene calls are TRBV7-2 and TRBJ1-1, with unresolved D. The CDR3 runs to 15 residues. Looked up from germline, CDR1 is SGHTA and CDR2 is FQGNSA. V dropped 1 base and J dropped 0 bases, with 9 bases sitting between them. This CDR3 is CASSLGAGMNTEAFF. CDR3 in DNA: TGTGCCAGCAGCTTAGGGGCCGGCATGAACACTGAAGCTTTCTTT.

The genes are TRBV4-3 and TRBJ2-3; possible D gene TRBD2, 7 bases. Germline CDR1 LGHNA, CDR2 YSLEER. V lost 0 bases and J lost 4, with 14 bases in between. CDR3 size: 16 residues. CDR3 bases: TGCGCCAGCAGCCAAGACGCCCGGGGGGCTTCAGATACGCAGTATTTT. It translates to CASSQDARGASDTQYF.

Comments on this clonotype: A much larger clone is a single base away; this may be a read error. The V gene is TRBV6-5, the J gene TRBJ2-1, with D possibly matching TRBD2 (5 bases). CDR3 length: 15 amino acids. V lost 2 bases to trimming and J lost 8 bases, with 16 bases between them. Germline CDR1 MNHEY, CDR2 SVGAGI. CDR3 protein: CASSYTGMITDEQFF. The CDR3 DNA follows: TGTGCCAGCAGTTACACCGGGATGATTACGGATGAGCAGTTCTTC.

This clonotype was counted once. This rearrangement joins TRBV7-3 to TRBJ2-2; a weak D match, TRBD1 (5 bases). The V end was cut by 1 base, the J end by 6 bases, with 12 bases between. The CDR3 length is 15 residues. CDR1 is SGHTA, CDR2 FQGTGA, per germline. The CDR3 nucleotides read TGTGCCAGCAGCTTAAATCCCAGGGAAGCCGGGGAGCTGTTTTTT. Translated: CASSLNPREAGELFF.